The present TCR beta chain was sequenced within a study of cytotoxic CD8 clonotypes in ibrutinib-treated CLL. Broader study findings: Baseline-level clonality went beyond age-matched healthy donors and moved in step with circulating CD8+ T-cell counts.

A remark on this clone: Its antigen is as yet unknown.

The length of the CDR3 is 15 residues. Per the germline V gene, CDR1 is SGDLS and CDR2 is YYNGEE. Trimming took 4 bases from V and 4 from J, leaving 17 bases between them. The table came from immunoSEQ multiplex PCR; TCRdb's copy has only in-frame clones and leaves some out. Of tens of thousands of clones in the sample, around 69% are singletons; the top ten hold roughly 51%. The receptor was isolated from a human donor with chronic lymphocytic leukemia. This chain links TRBV9 with TRBJ1-1; D might be TRBD1 (6 bases). The source material was PBMCs, sampled at disease progression, from a patient treated with ibrutinib. The CDR3 DNA is TGTGCCAGCAGCCCCTACGGACAGCCGGGCACTGAAGCTTTCTTT. It codes for CASSPYGQPGTEAFF.